This T cell receptor beta chain derives from a study of shared clonotypes between healthy human individuals. Whole-study context: A few men and two women, aged 18 to 49, were donors.

Splitting of CD4+ cells produced CD45RA+ naive and CD45RA-negative memory subsets. TCRdb's copy holds only in-frame clones and misses some; the assay was immunoSEQ multiplex PCR. This table holds approximately 1,500,000 clones, about 98% found once. Per germline, CDR1 GTSNPN and CDR2 SVGIG (reference sequence). The CDR3 consists of 14 residues. The ends were cut back, 1 base at V and 0 bases at J, with 6 bases in the middle. This receptor was obtained from a man aged 30-40 years in good health. The chain links TRBV30 to TRBJ2-2; D is ambiguous. Sequenced material: naive CD4+ T cells sorted from blood. Subset specified: CD45RA+ positively selected. The DNA for the CDR3 is TGTGCCTGGAGTGGCCTAGCGAACACCGGGGAGCTGTTTTTT. It yields the protein CAWSGLANTGELFF.